This TCR beta chain was sequenced in a study of a mutant IDH1 vaccine in newly diagnosed glioma. Across the study: The earlier regimen, radiotherapy, temozolomide, or both, was most often both.

Comments on this clone: Its target is unknown.

Noted time point: week 11, during vaccination. Vaccination comprised doses that each held 300 ug of mutant IDH1 20-mer peptide, plus topical imiquimod. Diagnosis in the donors showed new WHO grade 3 or 4 astrocytomas that were IDH1-mutant and ATRX-lost. CDR3 length: 15 residues. The V gene lost 3 bases and the J gene lost 7 bases, with 18 bases spanning the gap. CDR1 is MDHEN and CDR2 is SYDVKM in the germline V gene. Using immunoSEQ multiplex PCR, the repertoire was profiled, and TCRdb retains in-frame clones only, with some absent. The sample lists about 66,000 clones; under 90% were seen once. The sequence derives from a man between 25 and 39 years old with glioma. Sequenced here: PBMCs, sampled from a glioma patient whose treatment included an IDH1 peptide vaccine. V is TRBV28 and J is TRBJ1-2; D call uncertain. The CDR3 DNA reads TGTGCCAGCAGTTTCTCTGAGACGGCATTTTTTGGCTACACCTTC. Its protein is CASSFSETAFFGYTF.